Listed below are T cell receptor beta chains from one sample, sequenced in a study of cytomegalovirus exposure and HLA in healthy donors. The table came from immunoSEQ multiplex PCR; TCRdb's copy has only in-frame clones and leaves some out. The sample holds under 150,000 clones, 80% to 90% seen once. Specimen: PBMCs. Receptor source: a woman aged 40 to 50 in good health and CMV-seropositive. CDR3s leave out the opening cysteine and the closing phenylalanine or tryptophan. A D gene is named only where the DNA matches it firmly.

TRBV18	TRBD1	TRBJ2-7	ASSQNRGEQY
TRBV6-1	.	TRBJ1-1	ASSSFQGTEAF
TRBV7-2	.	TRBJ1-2	ASSFWTDAKGYT
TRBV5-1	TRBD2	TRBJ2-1	ASSSGTSGAKNEQF
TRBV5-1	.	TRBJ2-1	ASSLRRSSYNEQF
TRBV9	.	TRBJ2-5	ASARSEETQY
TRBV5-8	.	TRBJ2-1	ASSRYSAGALYNEQF
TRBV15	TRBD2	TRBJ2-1	ATSRDRLAGDDNEQF
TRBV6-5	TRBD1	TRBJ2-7	ASSYSSGQGAYEQY
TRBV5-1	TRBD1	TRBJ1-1	ASSYDRVNTEAF
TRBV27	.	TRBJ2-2	ASSSANTGELF
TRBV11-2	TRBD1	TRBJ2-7	ASSSIQTGRGYEQY
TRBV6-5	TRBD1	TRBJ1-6	ASRNPTGGSSPLH
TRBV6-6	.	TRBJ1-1	ASSYDFGVNTEAF
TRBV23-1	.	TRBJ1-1	ASSPALAGDTEAF
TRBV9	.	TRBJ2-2	ASSVNPGDSNTGELF
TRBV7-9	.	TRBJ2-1	ASSRGQGVRLAGEEQF
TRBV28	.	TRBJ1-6	ASSLSVGEGYSPLH
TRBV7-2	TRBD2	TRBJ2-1	ASKTALAGIGEQF
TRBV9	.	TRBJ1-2	ASSPTGANYGYT
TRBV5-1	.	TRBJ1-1	ASSYAGSMNTEAF
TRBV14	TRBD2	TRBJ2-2	ASSHRLAGGSGELF
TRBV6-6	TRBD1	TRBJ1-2	ASSYGRGLNYGYT
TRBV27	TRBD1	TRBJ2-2	ASSRTGTGGANTGELF
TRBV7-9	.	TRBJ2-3	ASSFAARFTDTQY
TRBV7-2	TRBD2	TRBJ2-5	ASSRHLVSGGTPRETQY
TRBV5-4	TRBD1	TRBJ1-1	ASSTGQGRTEAF
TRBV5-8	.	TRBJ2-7	ASSLGLTRGEQY
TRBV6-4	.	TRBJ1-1	ASSDRQDTEAF
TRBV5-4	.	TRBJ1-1	ASSSQGLAF
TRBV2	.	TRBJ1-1	ANPRRGANTEAF
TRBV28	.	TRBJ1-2	ASSLFIDGYT
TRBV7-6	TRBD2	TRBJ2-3	ASSRLTSGGLDTQY
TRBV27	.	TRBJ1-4	ASSPDIEKLF
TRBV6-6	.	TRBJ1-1	ASRPRSLSGTEAF
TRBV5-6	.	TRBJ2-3	ASSLAQGWGGNTQY
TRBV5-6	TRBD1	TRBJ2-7	ASSKRQGAKLTYEQY
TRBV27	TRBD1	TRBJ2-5	ASRKTGIGETQY
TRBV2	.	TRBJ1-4	ASSATLYNKLF
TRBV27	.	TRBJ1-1	ASSTTGSRMNTEAF
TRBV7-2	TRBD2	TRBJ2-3	ASSLAGGRSDTQY
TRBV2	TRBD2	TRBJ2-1	ASSEAGFSGGYNEQF
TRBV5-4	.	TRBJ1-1	ASSQPQGRTEAF
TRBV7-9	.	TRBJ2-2	SSSRNPNTGELF
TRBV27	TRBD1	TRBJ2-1	ASSLGQGAYNEQF
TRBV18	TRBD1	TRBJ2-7	ASSPSGQGSEQY
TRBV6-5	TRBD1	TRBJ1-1	ASSFQGQGVEAF
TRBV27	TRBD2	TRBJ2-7	ASSLSIAGVPYEQY
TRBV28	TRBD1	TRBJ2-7	ASSSPGTGNEQY
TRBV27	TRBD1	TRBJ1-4	ASSSAGQGNEKLF
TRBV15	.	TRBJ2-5	ATGSGNRETQY
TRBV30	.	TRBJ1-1	AYGIQLSTEAF
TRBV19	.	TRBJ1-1	ASSMRQAEAF
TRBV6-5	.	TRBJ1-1	ASSRSPDTEAF